This T cell receptor (beta chain) was recorded in a study of metastatic and nonmetastatic thyroid tumors. The overall study: Both malignant and benign thyroid patients supplied peripheral blood and tumor or nodule tissue samples, across which the repertoires of these patients were then compared.

Original processing notes: Clinicopathological groups of papillary thyroid cancer showed CDR3 differences that were used to build a distant-metastasis classifier. TCRdb redid the clone calls on the PCR reads using MiXCR. TCRdb's processing, not the study's, gives the V and J calls here. The profile shows around 22,000 clones, roughly 23% of them singletons. No treatment of any kind had been given to any patient before thyroid surgery. General study points: The reported finding was significantly higher TCR beta diversity in malignant thyroid tumors relative to benign nodules, in blood and tumor.

The V gene lost 5 bases and the J gene lost 7 bases, with 17 bases spanning the gap. The CDR3 totals 15 residues. This clone has ten or more counts. Antigen specificity is unknown. The sequence came from a female donor with papillary thyroid cancer or a benign thyroid nodule (not recorded which). Some clones in this sample may be carry-over from other donors' samples. The J gene is TRBJ1-4, the V gene TRBV12-3 or TRBV12-4; D gene ambiguous. Sequenced: blood. The CDR3 sequence is CASSPPEGKSEKLFF. The DNA of the CDR3 is TGTGCCAGCAGTCCCCCGGAGGGCAAATCTGAAAAACTGTTTTTT.